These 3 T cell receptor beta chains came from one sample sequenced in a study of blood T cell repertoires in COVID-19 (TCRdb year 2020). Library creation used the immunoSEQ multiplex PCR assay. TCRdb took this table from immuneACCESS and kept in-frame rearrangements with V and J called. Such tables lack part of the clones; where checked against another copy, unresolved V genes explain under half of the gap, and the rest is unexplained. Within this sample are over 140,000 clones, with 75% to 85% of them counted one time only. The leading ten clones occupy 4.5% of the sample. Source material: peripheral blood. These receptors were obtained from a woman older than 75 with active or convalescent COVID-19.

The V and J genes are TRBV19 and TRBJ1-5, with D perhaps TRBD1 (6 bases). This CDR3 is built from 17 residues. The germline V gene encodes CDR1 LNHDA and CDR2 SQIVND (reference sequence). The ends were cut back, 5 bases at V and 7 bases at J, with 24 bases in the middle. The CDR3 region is CASSFRDTGSRLQPQHF. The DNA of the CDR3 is TGTGCCAGTAGTTTTCGGGACACAGGGTCTCGGCTCCAGCCCCAGCATTTT.

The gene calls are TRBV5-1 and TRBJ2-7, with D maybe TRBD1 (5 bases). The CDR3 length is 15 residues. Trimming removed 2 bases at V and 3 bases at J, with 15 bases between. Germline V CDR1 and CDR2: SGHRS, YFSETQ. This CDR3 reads CASSLVSNRFYEQYF. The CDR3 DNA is TGCGCCAGCAGCTTAGTATCCAACAGGTTCTACGAGCAGTACTTC.

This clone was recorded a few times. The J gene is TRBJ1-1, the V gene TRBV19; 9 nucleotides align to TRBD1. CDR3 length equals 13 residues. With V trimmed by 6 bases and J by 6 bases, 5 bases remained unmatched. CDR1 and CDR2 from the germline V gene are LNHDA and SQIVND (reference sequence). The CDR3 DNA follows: TGTGCCAGTAGCCCGACAGGGGGGTCTGAAGCTTTCTTT. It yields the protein CASSPTGGSEAFF.